One sample yielded the 7 T cell receptor beta chains listed below, sequenced in a study of immune evolution from preneoplasia to lung adenocarcinoma. Assay: immunoSEQ multiplex PCR; the TCRdb copy retains only in-frame clones and omits some. The table shows roughly 9,000 clones, with around 80% occurring only once. Sample: FFPE lung adenocarcinoma in situ tissue. These TCRs come from a person aged 55-80 years with lung adenocarcinoma.

The chain uses TRBV28 and TRBJ1-1; 8 bases are a match to TRBD1. Germline V CDR1 and CDR2: MDHEN, SYDVKM. The CDR3 is made up of 15 amino acids. Losses at the gene ends were 6 bases for V and 4 bases for J; bases not matched to a gene: 10. CDR3 nucleotides: TGTGCCAGCAGCTTCAGGACAGGGCCAGGCACTGAAGCTTTCTTT. It specifies CASSFRTGPGTEAFF.

J is TRBJ1-2 and V is TRBV14, with a weak D call TRBD1 (5 bases). CDR1 and CDR2 from the germline V gene are SGHDN and FVKESK. The V and J ends lost 4 bases and 7 bases respectively, with 7 bases between them. The CDR3 has 11 amino acids. The CDR3 reads CASSPGTGYTF. The CDR3 region has the DNA TGTGCCAGCAGCCCAGGGACTGGCTACACCTTC.

The V and J genes are TRBV19 and TRBJ2-7, with D perhaps TRBD2 (6 bases). CDR3 length: 13 residues. Germline V lookup: CDR1 LNHDA, CDR2 SQIVND (reference sequence). Between the trimmed V and J ends, which lost 0 bases and 9 bases, there was a span of 12 bases. The CDR3 DNA sequence: TGTGCCAGTAGTATAGACGGGAGCAGAGGGCAGTACTTC. This codes for CASSIDGSRGQYF.

DNA of the CDR3: TGTGCCAGCAGCTTAGGGGTCAGCGAGACCCAGTACTTC. Its translation is CASSLGVSETQYF. This chain uses TRBV11-3 with TRBJ2-5, with D unresolved. CDR1 SGHNT and CDR2 YENEEA come from the germline V gene. Trimming cost V 1 base and J 5 bases, with 8 bases left between them. The CDR3 totals 13 residues.

This chain uses TRBV25-1 with TRBJ1-1; D is possibly TRBD1 (5 bases). The CDR3 runs to 11 residues. Germline loops: CDR1 MGHDK, CDR2 SYGVNS. The V end lost 8 bases, the J end lost 9 bases, and 13 bases lay between the germline ends. In DNA form, the CDR3 reads TGTGCCAGCGCCACAGGAAAGAAAGCTTTCTTT. This codes for CASATGKKAFF.

This rearrangement joins TRBV4-1 to TRBJ1-4, with D unclear. Germline CDR1 MGHRA, CDR2 YSYEKL. This CDR3 contains 16 residues. V lost 0 bases, J lost 1 base, and 9 bases lay in between. The CDR3 sequence is CASSQDGFRTNEKLFF. In nucleotides, the CDR3 is TGCGCCAGCAGCCAAGATGGTTTCAGAACTAATGAAAAACTGTTTTTT.

The gene calls are TRBV28 and TRBJ2-7, with D unclear. V was pared by 1 base and J by 5 bases, with 12 bases between. Germline CDR1 reads MDHEN; CDR2 reads SYDVKM. The CDR3 spans 14 residues. CDR3 amino acids: CASSLSPSPHEQYF. For the CDR3, the DNA is TGTGCCAGCAGTTTATCCCCCTCCCCCCACGAGCAGTACTTC.